This TCR beta chain was documented in a study of T cell responses to AZD1222 COVID-19 vaccine. Regarding the study as a whole: Of the AZD1222 recipients, only 5 or 6 were seropositive at baseline. CD4 TCRs associated with vaccination spanned spike, dominating at 160-218 and 743-854.

Comment on this clone: What it binds is unknown.

Trimming took 0 bases from V and 7 from J, leaving 9 bases between them. The CDR3 is made up of 13 amino acids. Germline assignment: CDR1 SGHTA and CDR2 FQGNSA. TCRdb's copy holds only in-frame clones and misses some; the assay was immunoSEQ multiplex PCR. The sample holds under 140,000 clones; approximately 85% are singletons and the top ten take roughly 4.8%. This TCR came from an adult in good health. Sequences were derived from peripheral blood, sampled on day 0 of AZD1222 vaccination. The chain recombines TRBV7-2 with TRBJ1-1; D possibly corresponds to TRBD1 (5 bases). The CDR3 DNA follows: TGTGCCAGCAGCTTAGCAGGGGCGGGTGAAGCTTTCTTT. This codes for CASSLAGAGEAFF.